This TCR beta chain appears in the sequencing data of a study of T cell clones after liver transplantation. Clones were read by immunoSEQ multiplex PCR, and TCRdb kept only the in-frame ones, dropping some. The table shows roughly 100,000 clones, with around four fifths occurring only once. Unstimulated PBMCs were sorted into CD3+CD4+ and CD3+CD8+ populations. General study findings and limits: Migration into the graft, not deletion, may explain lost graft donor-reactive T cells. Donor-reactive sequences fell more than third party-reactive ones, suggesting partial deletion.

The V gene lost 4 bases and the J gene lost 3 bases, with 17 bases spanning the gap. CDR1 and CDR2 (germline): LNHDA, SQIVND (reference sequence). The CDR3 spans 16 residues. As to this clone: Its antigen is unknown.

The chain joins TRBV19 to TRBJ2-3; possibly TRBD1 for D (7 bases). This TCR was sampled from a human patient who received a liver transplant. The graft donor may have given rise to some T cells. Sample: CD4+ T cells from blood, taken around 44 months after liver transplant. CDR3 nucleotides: TGTGCCAGTAGTAGGAGGGTAGGCAGGGGGACAGATACGCAGTATTTT. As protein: CASSRRVGRGTDTQYF.